The TCR beta chain under discussion was sequenced for a study of blood T cells in healthy people across ages. Using a J-beta primer mix together with a sample-barcoded 5' primer, a second PCR was run for roughly 6 to 12 cycles. Every individual sample yielded 2.5 million or more paired-end reads (each containing CDR3). TCRdb independently ran MiXCR on the 5' RACE reads; one entry per CDR3 protein. Among 750,000 to 950,000 distinct CDR3 sequences listed, roughly 53% were seen once. With regard to this clonotype: Antigen specificity is unknown. An end of the junction differs from the germline gene, which may be a read error.

The CDR3 extends over 13 amino acids. Total RNA extracted from each sample amounted to at least 5.5 micrograms. Study-wide results and caveats: The CMV status of each donor remained undetermined, and this could have confounded shifts in expanded clonotypes.

The sequencing input was blood. This receptor was identified in a man aged 80 or over in good health. The chain couples TRBV12-3 or TRBV12-4 to TRBJ2-7; D is uncertain. The CDR3 DNA is TGTGCCGGCAGTCCCCTGGTTAGCAGCGAGCAGTACTTC. Encoded protein: CAGSPLVSSEQYF.